The 13 T cell receptor beta chains listed next were all sequenced from one sample in a study of cytomegalovirus exposure and HLA in healthy donors. PCR was performed using 60 Vbeta and 13 Jbeta primers. TCRdb's copy holds only in-frame clones and misses some; the assay was immunoSEQ multiplex PCR. Of about 110,000 clones listed, 82% are singletons. Material: PBMCs. These receptors originate from a man between 50 and 59 years old in good health and CMV-seronegative.

V and J are TRBV5-1 and TRBJ2-7; TRBD1 aligns across 8 bases. CDR1 and CDR2 from the germline V gene are SGHRS and YFSETQ. This CDR3 is built from 13 residues. The V gene end was trimmed by 0 bases and the J gene end by 7 bases; junction bases not matched to a gene: 3. The CDR3 DNA reads TGCGCCAGCAGCTTGGACAGGGGGAGGGAGCAGTACGTC. This codes for CASSLDRGREQYV.

This clone was counted a few times. This rearrangement joins TRBV2 to TRBJ1-1; D ambiguous. The V gene lost 1 base and the J gene lost 0 bases, with 6 bases spanning the gap. In germline, CDR1 is SNHLY, CDR2 FYNNEI. The CDR3 length is 14 residues. CDR3 DNA sequence: TGTGCCAGCAGTGAAGGGCAGATGAACACTGAAGCTTTCTTT. Encoded protein: CASSEGQMNTEAFF.

The rearrangement joins TRBV5-1 to TRBJ1-6; 9 nucleotides line up with TRBD1. The germline CDR1 and CDR2 sequences are SGHRS and YFSETQ. The CDR3 totals 15 residues. The J segment lost 8 bases and the V segment lost 0 bases, leaving 3 bases of the junction unmatched. The CDR3 DNA follows: TGCGCCAGCAGCTTGGGGGACAGGGTCTATTCACCCCTCCACTTT. It yields the protein CASSLGDRVYSPLHF.

The chain uses TRBV5-1 and TRBJ2-7; 8 bases fit TRBD1. CDR1 is SGHRS and CDR2 is YFSETQ in the germline V gene. Losses at the gene ends were 0 bases for V and 1 base for J; bases not matched to a gene: 6. The CDR3 covers 16 residues. As DNA, the CDR3 is TGCGCCAGCAGCTTGGGAGACAGGGGTGGTTCCTACGAGCAGTACTTC. Amino acid sequence: CASSLGDRGGSYEQYF. The full variable domain, in which reference TRBV5-1 and TRBJ2-7 provide the parts outside the CDR3, is KAGVTQTPRYLIKTRGQQVTLSCSPISGHRSVSWYQQTPGQGLQFLFEYFSETQRNKGNFPGRFSGRQFSNSRSEMNVSTLELGDSALYLCASSLGDRGGSYEQYFGPGTRLTVT.

For the CDR3, the DNA is TGTGCCAGCAGCGGGGCAGGGGTTAGCACCTTC. It specifies CASSGAGVSTF. This rearrangement joins TRBV11-2 to TRBJ1-2; D possibly corresponds to TRBD1 (6 bases). V was trimmed by 5 bases and J by 13 bases, leaving 14 bases between them. The CDR3 loop spans 11 amino acids. Germline assignment: CDR1 SGHAT and CDR2 FQNNGV.

The chain has TRBV11-2 and TRBJ2-3, with a tentative D call TRBD2 (5 bases). Germline CDR1 is SGHAT and CDR2 is FQNNGV. The V end lost 4 bases, the J end lost 2 bases, and 10 bases lay between the germline ends. This CDR3 is 14 amino acids long. CDR3 coding DNA: TGTGCCAGCAGCTGGAGGACGACCACAGATACGCAGTATTTT. As protein: CASSWRTTTDTQYF.

The gene calls are TRBV4-2 and TRBJ2-1, with TRBD2 matching over 10 bases. This CDR3 is built from 16 residues. J gave up 5 bases and V 1 base, and 5 bases lay outside the gene matches. In germline, CDR1 is LGHNA, CDR2 YNFKEQ. CDR3 coding DNA: TGTGCCAGCAGCCAAGTACTAGCGGGGATAAACAATGAGCAGTTCTTC. Translation gives CASSQVLAGINNEQFF.

The J gene is TRBJ2-1, the V gene TRBV6-1; D not resolved. The germline V gene encodes CDR1 MNHNS and CDR2 SASEGT. This CDR3 spans 11 amino acids. Trimming shortened V by 2 bases and J by 10 bases, and 6 bases separated the two germline ends. CDR3 in amino acids: CASSESLEQFF. Here the CDR3 DNA reads TGTGCCAGCAGTGAAAGCCTCGAGCAGTTCTTC.

The chain combines TRBV4-1 with TRBJ2-5, with a possible D match to TRBD1 (5 bases). The CDR3 has 17 amino acids. Germline CDR1 reads MGHRA; CDR2 reads YSYEKL. V shed 0 bases and J shed 2 bases, with 16 bases lying between them. In DNA, the CDR3 is TGCGCCAGCAGCCAAGACTCCACCGGCCAGGGACAAGAGACCCAGTACTTC. This encodes CASSQDSTGQGQETQYF.

This clone has a single count. Here the CDR3 omits its conserved ending phenylalanine or tryptophan, so a read error is the likely source. CDR3 bases: TGTGCCAGCAGTTCGACAGGGGCGGTGAACACTGAAGCTTTCCTT. This translates into CASSSTGAVNTEAFL. The chain has TRBV27 and TRBJ1-1; 8 bases agree with TRBD1. The CDR3 length is 15 residues. CDR1 and CDR2 from the germline V gene are MNHEY and SMNVEV (reference sequence). The J segment lost 0 bases and the V segment lost 4 bases, leaving 4 bases of the junction unmatched.

The chain has TRBV25-1 and TRBJ2-2, with TRBD1 matching over 8 bases. Trimming cost V 6 bases and J 4 bases; bases outside gene matches: 7. In germline, CDR1 is MGHDK, CDR2 SYGVNS. This CDR3 region has 15 residues. CDR3 sequence reads: CASSRTGSFTGELFF. As DNA, the CDR3 is TGTGCCAGCAGCCGGACAGGGTCTTTCACCGGGGAGCTGTTTTTT.

The V gene is TRBV2, the J gene TRBJ2-3; 7 bases align to TRBD2. This CDR3 has 15 residues. The V and J ends lost 4 bases and 1 base, in that order; junction bases with no gene match: 5. Germline V lookup: CDR1 SNHLY, CDR2 FYNNEI. The CDR3 sequence: CASSGASGRTDTQYF. CDR3 nucleotides: TGTGCCAGCAGTGGTGCTAGCGGTCGCACAGATACGCAGTATTTT.

The J gene is TRBJ2-3, the V gene TRBV9; 9 bases are shared with TRBD2. Germline V lookup: CDR1 SGDLS, CDR2 YYNGEE. This CDR3 is 14 amino acids long. The V segment lost 5 bases and the J segment 6 bases; nucleotides outside the gene matches: 7. CDR3 residues: CASSLSGGGDTQYF. DNA for the CDR3: TGTGCCAGCAGTCTTAGCGGGGGAGGGGATACGCAGTATTTT. The full variable domain, its missing parts supplied by reference TRBV9 and TRBJ2-3, is DSGVTQTPKHLITATGQRVTLRCSPRSGDLSVYWYQQSLDQGLQFLIQYYNGEERAKGNILERFSAQQFPDLHSELNLSSLELGDSALYFCASSLSGGGDTQYFGPGTRLTVL.